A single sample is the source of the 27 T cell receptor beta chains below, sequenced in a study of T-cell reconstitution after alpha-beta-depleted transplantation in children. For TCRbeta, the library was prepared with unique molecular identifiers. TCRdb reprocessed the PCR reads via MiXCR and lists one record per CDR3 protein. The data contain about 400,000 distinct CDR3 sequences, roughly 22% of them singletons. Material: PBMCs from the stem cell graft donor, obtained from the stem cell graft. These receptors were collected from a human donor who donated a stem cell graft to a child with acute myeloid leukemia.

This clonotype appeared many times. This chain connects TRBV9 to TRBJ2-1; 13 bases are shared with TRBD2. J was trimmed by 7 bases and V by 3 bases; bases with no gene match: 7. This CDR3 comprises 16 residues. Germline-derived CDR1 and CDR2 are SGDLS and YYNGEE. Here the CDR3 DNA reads TGTGCCAGCAGCGCGGCCGGGACTAGCGGGATGAATGAGCAGTTCTTC. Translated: CASSAAGTSGMNEQFF.

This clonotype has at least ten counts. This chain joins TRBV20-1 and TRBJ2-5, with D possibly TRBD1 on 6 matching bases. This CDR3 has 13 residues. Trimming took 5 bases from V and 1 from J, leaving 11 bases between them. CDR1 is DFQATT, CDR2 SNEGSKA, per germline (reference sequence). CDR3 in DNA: TGCAGTGCTGAGGGACACTTCCAAGAGACCCAGTACTTC. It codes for CSAEGHFQETQYF.

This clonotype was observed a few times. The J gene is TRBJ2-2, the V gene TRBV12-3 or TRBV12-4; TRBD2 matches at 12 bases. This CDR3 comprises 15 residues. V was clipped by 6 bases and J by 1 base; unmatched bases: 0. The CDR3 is CASRLAGGNTGELFF. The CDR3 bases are TGTGCCAGCAGACTAGCGGGAGGGAACACCGGGGAGCTGTTTTTT.

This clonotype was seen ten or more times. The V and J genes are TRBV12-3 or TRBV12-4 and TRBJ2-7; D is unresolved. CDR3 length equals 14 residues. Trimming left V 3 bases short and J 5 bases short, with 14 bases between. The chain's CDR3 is CASSFDLAIDEQYF. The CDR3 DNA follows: TGTGCCAGCAGTTTTGACCTGGCTATAGACGAGCAGTACTTC.

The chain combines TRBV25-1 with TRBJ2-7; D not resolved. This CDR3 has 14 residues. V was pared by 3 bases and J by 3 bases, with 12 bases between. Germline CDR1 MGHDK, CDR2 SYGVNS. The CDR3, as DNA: TGTGCCAGCAGTGAGGATGGCAGACACTACGAGCAGTACTTC. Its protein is CASSEDGRHYEQYF.

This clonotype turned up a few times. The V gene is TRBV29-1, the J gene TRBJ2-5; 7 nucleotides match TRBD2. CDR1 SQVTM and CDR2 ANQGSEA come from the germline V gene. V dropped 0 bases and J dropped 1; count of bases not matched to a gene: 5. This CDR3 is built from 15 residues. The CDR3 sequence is CSVEDGASGQETQYF. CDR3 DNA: TGCAGCGTTGAAGATGGGGCTAGCGGCCAAGAGACCCAGTACTTC.

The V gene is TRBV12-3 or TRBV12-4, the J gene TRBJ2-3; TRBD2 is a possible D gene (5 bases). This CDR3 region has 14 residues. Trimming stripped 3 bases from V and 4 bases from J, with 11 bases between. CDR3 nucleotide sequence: TGTGCCAGCAGTTTTTACGGGAACCCAGATACGCAGTATTTT. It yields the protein CASSFYGNPDTQYF.

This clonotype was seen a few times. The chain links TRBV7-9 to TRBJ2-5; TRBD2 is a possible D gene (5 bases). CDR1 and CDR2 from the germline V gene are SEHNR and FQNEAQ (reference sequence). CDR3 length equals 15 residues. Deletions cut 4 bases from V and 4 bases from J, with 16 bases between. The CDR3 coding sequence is TGTGCCAGCAGCTCCGGGGTTAGCCAGAGAGAGACCCAGTACTTC. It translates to CASSSGVSQRETQYF.

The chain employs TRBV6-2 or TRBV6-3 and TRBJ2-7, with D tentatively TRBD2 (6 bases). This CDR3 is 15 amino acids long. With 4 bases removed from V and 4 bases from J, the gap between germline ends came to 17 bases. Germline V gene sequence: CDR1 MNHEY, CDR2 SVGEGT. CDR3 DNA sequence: TGTGCCAGCAGTTCGCCGGGAGTACCACTATACGAGCAGTACTTC. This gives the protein CASSSPGVPLYEQYF.

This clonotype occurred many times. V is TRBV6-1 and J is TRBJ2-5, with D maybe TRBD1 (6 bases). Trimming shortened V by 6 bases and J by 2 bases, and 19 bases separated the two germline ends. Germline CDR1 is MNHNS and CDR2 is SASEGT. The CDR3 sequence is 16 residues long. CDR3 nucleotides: TGTGCCAGCAGCAGGGGACCGACAATTCGTCAAGAGACCCAGTACTTC. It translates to CASSRGPTIRQETQYF.

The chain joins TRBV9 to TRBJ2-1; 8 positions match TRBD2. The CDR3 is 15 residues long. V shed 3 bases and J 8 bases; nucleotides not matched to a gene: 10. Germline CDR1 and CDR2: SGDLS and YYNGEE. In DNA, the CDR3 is TGTGCCAGCAGCGCCATTACCGGGACTAGGCATGAGCAGTTCTTC. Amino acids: CASSAITGTRHEQFF.

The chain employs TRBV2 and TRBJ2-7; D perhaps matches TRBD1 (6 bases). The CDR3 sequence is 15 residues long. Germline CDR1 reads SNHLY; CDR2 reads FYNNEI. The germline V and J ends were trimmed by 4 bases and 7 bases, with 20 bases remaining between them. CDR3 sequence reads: CASSVSQGQGEEQYF. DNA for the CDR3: TGTGCCAGCAGTGTCTCACAGGGCCAGGGTGAGGAGCAGTACTTC.

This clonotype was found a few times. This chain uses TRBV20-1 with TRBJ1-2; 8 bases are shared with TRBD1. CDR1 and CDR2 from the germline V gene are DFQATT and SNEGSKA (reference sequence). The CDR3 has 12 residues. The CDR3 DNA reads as TGCAGGGGACAGGAAGCTAACTATGGCTACACCTTC. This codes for CRGQEANYGYTF.

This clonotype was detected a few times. DNA for the CDR3: TGTGCCAGCAGCCAAGTGGACCGGGGGGAGACCCAGTACTTC. Amino acids: CASSQVDRGETQYF. The rearrangement joins TRBV3-1 to TRBJ2-5; D perhaps matches TRBD2 (6 bases). Germline V gives CDR1 LGHDT, CDR2 YNNKEL (reference sequence). Trimming took 1 base from V and 5 from J, leaving 11 bases between them. This CDR3 is built from 14 residues.

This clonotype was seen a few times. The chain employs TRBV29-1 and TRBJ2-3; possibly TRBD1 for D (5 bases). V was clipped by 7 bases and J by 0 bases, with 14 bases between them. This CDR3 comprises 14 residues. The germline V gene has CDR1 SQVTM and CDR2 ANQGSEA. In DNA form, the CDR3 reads TGCAGCGGACGACAGTTATCAAGCACAGATACGCAGTATTTT. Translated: CSGRQLSSTDTQYF.

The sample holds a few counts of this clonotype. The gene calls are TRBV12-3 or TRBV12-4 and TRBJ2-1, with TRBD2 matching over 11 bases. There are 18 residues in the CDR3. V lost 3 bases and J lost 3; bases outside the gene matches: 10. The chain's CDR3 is CASSFATSGSSHYNEQFF. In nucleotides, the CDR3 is TGTGCCAGCAGTTTCGCAACTAGCGGGAGTTCTCACTACAATGAGCAGTTCTTC.

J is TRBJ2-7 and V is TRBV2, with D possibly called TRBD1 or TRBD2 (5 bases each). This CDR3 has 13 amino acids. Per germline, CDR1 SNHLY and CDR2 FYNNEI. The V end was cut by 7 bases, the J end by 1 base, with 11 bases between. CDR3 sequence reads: CASIEGRSYEQYF. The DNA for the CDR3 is TGTGCCAGCATAGAGGGACGATCCTACGAGCAGTACTTC.

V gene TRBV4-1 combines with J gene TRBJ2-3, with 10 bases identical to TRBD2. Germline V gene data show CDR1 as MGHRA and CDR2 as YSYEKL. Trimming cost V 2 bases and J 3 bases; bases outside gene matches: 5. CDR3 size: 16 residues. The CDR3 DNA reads TGCGCCAGCAGCCAAACAGCGGGAGGGATGACAGATACGCAGTATTTT. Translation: CASSQTAGGMTDTQYF.

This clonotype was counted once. DNA for the CDR3: TGCGCCAGCAGCCACAATCTTGCCGGGGAGCTGTTTTTT. Protein: CASSHNLAGELFF. V is TRBV4-1 and J is TRBJ2-2; no clear D. The CDR3 contains 13 residues. The V end lost 3 bases, the J end lost 6 bases, and 8 bases lay between the germline ends. CDR1 and CDR2 (germline): MGHRA, YSYEKL.

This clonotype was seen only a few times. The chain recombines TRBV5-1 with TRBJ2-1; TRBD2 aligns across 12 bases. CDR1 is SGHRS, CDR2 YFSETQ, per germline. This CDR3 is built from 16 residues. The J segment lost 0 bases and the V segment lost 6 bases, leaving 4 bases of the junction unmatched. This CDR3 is CASILTSGSSYNEQFF. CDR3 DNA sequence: TGCGCCAGCATCCTGACTAGCGGGAGCTCCTACAATGAGCAGTTCTTC.

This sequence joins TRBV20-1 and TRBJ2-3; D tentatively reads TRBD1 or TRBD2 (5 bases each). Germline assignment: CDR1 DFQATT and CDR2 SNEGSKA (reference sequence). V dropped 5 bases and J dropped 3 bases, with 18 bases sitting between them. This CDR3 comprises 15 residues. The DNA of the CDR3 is TGCAGTGCTCCCTCCGGCCTGGGACGGACAGATACGCAGTATTTT. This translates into CSAPSGLGRTDTQYF.

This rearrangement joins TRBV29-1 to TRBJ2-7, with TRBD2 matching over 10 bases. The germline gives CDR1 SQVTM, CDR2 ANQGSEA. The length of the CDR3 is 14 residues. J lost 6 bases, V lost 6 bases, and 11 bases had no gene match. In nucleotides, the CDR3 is TGCAGCGTGGCAAGCGGGAGGGCCAACCCCGAGCAGTACTTC. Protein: CSVASGRANPEQYF.

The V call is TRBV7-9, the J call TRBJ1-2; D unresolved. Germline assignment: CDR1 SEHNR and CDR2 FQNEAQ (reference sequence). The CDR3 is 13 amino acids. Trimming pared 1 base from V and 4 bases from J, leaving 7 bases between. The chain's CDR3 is CASSLERAYGYTF. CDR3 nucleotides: TGTGCCAGCAGCTTAGAACGGGCCTATGGCTACACCTTC. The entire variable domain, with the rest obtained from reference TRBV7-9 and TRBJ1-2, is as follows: DTGVSQNPRHKITKRGQNVTFRCDPISEHNRLYWYRQTLGQGPEFLTYFQNEAQLEKSRLLSDRFSAERPKGSFSTLEIQRTEQGDSAMYLCASSLERAYGYTFGSGTRLTVV.

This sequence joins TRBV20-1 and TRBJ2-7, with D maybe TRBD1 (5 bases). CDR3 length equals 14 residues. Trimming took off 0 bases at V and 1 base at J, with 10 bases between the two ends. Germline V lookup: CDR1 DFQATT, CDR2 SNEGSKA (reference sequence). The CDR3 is CSARDRTPSYEQYF. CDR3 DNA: TGCAGTGCTAGAGATAGGACACCTTCCTACGAGCAGTACTTC.

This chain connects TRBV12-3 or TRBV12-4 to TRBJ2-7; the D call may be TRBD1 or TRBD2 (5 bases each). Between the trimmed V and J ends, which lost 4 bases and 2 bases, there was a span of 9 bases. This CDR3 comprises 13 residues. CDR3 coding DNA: TGTGCCAGCAGTTGGCAGGGACCCTACGAGCAGTACTTC. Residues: CASSWQGPYEQYF.

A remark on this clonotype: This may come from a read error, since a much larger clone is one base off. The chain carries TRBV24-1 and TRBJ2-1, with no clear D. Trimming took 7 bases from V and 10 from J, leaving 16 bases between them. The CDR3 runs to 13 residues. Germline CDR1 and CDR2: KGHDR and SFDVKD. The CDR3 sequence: CATRDPSLREQFF. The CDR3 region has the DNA TGTGCCACCAGAGATCCTTCCCTCAGGGAGCAGTTCTTC.

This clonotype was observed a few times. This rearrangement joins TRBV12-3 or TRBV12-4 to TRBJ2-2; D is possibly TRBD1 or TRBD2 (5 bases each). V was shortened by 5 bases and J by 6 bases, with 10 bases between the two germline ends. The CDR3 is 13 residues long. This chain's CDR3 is CASSLWGSGELFF. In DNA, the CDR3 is TGTGCCAGCAGTCTCTGGGGGTCCGGGGAGCTGTTTTTT.